The next 8 T cell receptor beta chains were all read from a single sample in a study of CD8 T cells in ankylosing spondylitis. TCRdb fed the 5' RACE reads into MiXCR, producing one record per CDR3 protein. The sample lists 100,000 to 150,000 distinct CDR3 sequences, roughly a sixth occurring once. Overall study findings and caveats: For ankylosing spondylitis blood, a TCR beta motif of 8 or 9 highly homologous variants appeared characteristic.

No antigens are known for them. The sample taken for sequencing was blood, either unsorted or a sorted T cell fraction (not recorded which). The receptors originated from a male donor with ankylosing spondylitis.

This clonotype was observed a few times. The chain joins TRBV4-1 to TRBJ1-1; D gene uncertain. V was clipped by 3 bases and J by 4 bases, with 3 bases between them. The germline gives CDR1 MGHRA, CDR2 YSYEKL. This CDR3 is 11 amino acids long. The CDR3 reads CASSHATEAFF. DNA of the CDR3: TGCGCCAGCAGCCATGCCACTGAAGCTTTCTTT.

This clonotype was seen a handful of times. The chain employs TRBV14 and TRBJ1-1; D may be TRBD1 (5 bases). This CDR3 contains 13 residues. The V gene's germline CDR1 is SGHDN and CDR2 FVKESK. V dropped 1 base and J dropped 8 bases, with 11 bases sitting between them. The CDR3 DNA reads TGTGCCAGCAGCCAAGGGCAGGGAGACGAAGCTTTCTTT. This gives the protein CASSQGQGDEAFF.

This clonotype was observed a handful of times. The rearrangement uses TRBV11-3 and TRBJ2-3; no reliable D call. The V end lost 2 bases, the J end lost 4 bases, and 10 bases lay between the germline ends. The CDR3 consists of 14 residues. Germline CDR1 SGHNT, CDR2 YENEEA. The CDR3 coding sequence is TGTGCCAGCAGCTTATGGGGATCCCCAGATACGCAGTATTTT. Its protein is CASSLWGSPDTQYF.

This clonotype was recorded a few times. The rearrangement joins TRBV12-5 to TRBJ2-1; 13 bases match TRBD2. Trimming took 5 bases from V and 7 from J; bases not matched to a gene: 5. This CDR3 is 15 amino acids long. Germline assignment: CDR1 LGHNT and CDR2 FRNRAP. The CDR3 loop reads CASGHGLAGDNEQFF. CDR3 coding DNA: TGTGCTAGTGGTCATGGACTAGCGGGAGATAATGAGCAGTTCTTC.

This clonotype was observed many times. The rearrangement joins TRBV7-9 to TRBJ2-6; TRBD1 is a possible D gene (6 bases). The CDR3 runs 16 residues. Trimming took off 2 bases at V and 1 base at J, with 9 bases between the two ends. Germline V lookup: CDR1 SEHNR, CDR2 FQNEAQ (reference sequence). This CDR3 reads CASSLIQGSGANVLTF. The CDR3 nucleotides read TGTGCCAGCAGCTTAATACAGGGATCTGGGGCCAACGTCCTGACTTTC.

This clonotype was observed a few times. This rearrangement joins TRBV9 to TRBJ2-2; D not certain. The V end lost 0 bases, the J end lost 3 bases, and 6 bases lay between the germline ends. This CDR3 is 14 amino acids long. Per the germline V gene, CDR1 is SGDLS and CDR2 is YYNGEE. The CDR3 here is CASSVVDDTGELFF. CDR3 in DNA: TGTGCCAGCAGCGTAGTTGACGACACCGGGGAGCTGTTTTTT.

This clonotype has only a few counts. This chain connects TRBV27 to TRBJ2-7; 12 positions agree with TRBD2. Germline loops: CDR1 MNHEY, CDR2 SMNVEV (reference sequence). Trimming cost V 8 bases and J 5 bases; bases outside gene matches: 7. The CDR3 loop spans 14 amino acids. The CDR3 nucleotides read TGTGCCAGCCAGACTAGCGGGAGTGAAGACGAGCAGTACTTC. Translated, it gives CASQTSGSEDEQYF.

There are a few counts of this clonotype. The genes are TRBV12-3 or TRBV12-4 and TRBJ2-7; maybe TRBD2 (6 bases). The CDR3 has 15 residues. The V gene lost 1 base and the J gene lost 0 bases, with 10 bases spanning the gap. The CDR3 sequence is CASSLGDGSSYEQYF. The CDR3 DNA is TGTGCCAGCAGTTTAGGTGACGGGAGCTCCTACGAGCAGTACTTC.